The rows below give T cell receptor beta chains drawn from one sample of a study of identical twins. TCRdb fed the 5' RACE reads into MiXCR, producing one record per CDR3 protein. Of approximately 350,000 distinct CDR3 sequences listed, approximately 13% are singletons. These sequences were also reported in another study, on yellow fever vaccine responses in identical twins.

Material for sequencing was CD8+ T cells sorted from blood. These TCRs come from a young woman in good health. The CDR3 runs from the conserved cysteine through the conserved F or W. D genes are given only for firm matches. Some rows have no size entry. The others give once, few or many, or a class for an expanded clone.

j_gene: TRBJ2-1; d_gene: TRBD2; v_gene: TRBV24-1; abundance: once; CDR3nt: TGTGCCACCAGTGATCGGCTAGCGGGAGGTCCCCTCAATGAGCAGTTCTTC; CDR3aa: CATSDRLAGGPLNEQFF
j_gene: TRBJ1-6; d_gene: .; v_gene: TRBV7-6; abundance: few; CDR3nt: TGTGCCAGCAGCTTATATGGGGGAGAGTCCCGCGGGTATAATTCACCCCTCCACTTT; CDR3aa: CASSLYGGESRGYNSPLHF
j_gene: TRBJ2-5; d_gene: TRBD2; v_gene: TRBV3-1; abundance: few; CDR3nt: TGTGCCAGCAGCCAGGAGGGACTAGCGGGGGCCGTCCAAGAGACCCAGTACTTC; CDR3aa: CASSQEGLAGAVQETQYF
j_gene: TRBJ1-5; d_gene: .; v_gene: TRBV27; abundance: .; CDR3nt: TGTGCCAGCAGTCCCCTTTATAGCAATCAGCCCCAGCATTTT; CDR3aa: CASSPLYSNQPQHF
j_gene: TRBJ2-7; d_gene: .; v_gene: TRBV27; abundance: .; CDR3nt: TGTGCCAGCAGTCCCTCAGCAGGGCCCTACGAGCAGTACTTC; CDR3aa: CASSPSAGPYEQYF
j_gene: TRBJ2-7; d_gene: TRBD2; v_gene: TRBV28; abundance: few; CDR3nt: TGTGCCAGCAGCCCGGGACTAGCGGGAGTTTCGGACGAGCAGTACTTC; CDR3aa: CASSPGLAGVSDEQYF
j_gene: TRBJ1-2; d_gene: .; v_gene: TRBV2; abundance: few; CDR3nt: TGTGCCAGCAGCAACGGGCCCCATGGCTACACCTTC; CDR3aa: CASSNGPHGYTF
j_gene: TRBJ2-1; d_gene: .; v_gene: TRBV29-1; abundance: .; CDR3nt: TGCAGCGTTGAAGGCGAGGGTTATGAGCAGTTCTTC; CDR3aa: CSVEGEGYEQFF
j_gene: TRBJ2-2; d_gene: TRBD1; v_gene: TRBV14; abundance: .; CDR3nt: TGTGCCAGCAGCTCGGACAGGGTTTCCATCCACACCGGGGAGCTGTTTTTT; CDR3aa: CASSSDRVSIHTGELFF
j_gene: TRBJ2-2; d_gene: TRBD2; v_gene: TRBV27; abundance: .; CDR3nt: TGTGCCAGCAGTCTTATTGGTCGGGGGGGGCCTGGCGGGGAGCTGTTTTTT; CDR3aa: CASSLIGRGGPGGELFF
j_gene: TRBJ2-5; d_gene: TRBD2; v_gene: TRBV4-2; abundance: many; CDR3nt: TGTGCCAGCAGCCAAGCACTAGCGGGGCAAGAGACCCAGTACTTC; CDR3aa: CASSQALAGQETQYF
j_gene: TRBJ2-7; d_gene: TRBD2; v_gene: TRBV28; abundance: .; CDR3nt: TGTGCCAGCTCTGCGGGAGTGAAGTACGAGCAGTACTTC; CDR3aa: CASSAGVKYEQYF
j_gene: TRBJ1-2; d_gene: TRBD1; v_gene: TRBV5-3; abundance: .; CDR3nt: TGTGCCAGTAGCTCCGACACGGGACAGGGTGTCTATGGCTACACCTTC; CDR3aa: CASSSDTGQGVYGYTF
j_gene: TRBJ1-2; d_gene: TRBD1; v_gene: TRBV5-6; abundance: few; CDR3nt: TGTGCCAGCAGCGCTCCGTGGACAGGGAGGCGCTATGGCTACACCTTC; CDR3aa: CASSAPWTGRRYGYTF
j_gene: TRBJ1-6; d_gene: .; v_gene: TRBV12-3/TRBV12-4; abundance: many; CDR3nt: TGTGCCAGCACCCCGTCCTATAATTCACCCCTCCACTTT; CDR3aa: CASTPSYNSPLHF
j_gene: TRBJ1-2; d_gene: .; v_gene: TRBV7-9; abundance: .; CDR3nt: TGTGCCAGCAGCCCCTGGCGGGTTGGTGGCTACACCTTC; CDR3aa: CASSPWRVGGYTF
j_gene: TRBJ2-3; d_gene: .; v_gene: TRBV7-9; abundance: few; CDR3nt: TGTGCCAGCAGCCCACACTCGGACTGGCGGGATACGCAGTATTTT; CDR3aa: CASSPHSDWRDTQYF
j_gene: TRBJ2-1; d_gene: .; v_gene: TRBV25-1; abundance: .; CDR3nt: TGTGCCAGCAGCGCCTCGTTTGGGGAGCAGTTCTTC; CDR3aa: CASSASFGEQFF
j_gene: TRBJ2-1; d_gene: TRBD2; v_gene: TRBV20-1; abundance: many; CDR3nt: TGCAGTGTTCCGACTAGCGGGTGGACTAGCTCCTACAATGAGCAGTTCTTC; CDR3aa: CSVPTSGWTSSYNEQFF
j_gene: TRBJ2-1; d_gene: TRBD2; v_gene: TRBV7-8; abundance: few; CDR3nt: TGTGCCAGCAGCTTAAGCCTAGCGGGGGGGCGGATTAGCAATGAGCAGTTCTTC; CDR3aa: CASSLSLAGGRISNEQFF
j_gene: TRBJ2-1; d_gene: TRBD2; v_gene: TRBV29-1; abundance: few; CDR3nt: TGCAGCGTTGGAGCGGGAGGTTCCTACAATGAGCAGTTCTTC; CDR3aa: CSVGAGGSYNEQFF
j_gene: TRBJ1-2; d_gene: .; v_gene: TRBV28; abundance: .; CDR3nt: TGTGCCAGCAGTTTCCCACAGACCCGGAACTATGGCTACACCTTC; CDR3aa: CASSFPQTRNYGYTF
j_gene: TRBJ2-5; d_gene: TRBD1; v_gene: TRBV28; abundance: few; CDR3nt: TGTGCCAGCATGGGACAGTCCGGGTCCCAGTACTTC; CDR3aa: CASMGQSGSQYF
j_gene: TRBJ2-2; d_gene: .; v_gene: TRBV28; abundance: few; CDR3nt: TGTGCCAGCAGTTTAGGTTCCTGGAACACCGGGGAGCTGTTTTTT; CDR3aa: CASSLGSWNTGELFF
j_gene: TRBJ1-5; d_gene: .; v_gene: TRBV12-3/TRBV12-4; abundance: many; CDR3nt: TGTGCCAGCAGTTATAGTATTTACCAAAATCAGCCCCAGCATTTT; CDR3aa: CASSYSIYQNQPQHF
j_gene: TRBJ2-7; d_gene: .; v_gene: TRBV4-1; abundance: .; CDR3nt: TGCGCCAGCAGCCAAGACTCGGGACACATCTACGAGCAGTACTTC; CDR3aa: CASSQDSGHIYEQYF
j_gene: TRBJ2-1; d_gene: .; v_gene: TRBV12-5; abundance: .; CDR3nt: TGTGCTAGTGGTTTGGGGCAGTACAATGAGCAGTTCTTC; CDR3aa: CASGLGQYNEQFF
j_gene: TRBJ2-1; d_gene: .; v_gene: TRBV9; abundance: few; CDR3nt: TGTGCCAGCAGCGTCCTGCGGGACTCCTACAATGAGCAGTTCTTC; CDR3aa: CASSVLRDSYNEQFF
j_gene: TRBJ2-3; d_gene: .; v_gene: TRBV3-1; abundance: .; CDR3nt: TGTGCCAGCTGCAACGGAGGAGATACGCAGTATTTT; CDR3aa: CASCNGGDTQYF
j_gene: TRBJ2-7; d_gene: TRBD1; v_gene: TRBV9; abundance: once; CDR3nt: TGTGCCAGCAGCTACCGGGACAGGGTGGACGAGCAGTACTTC; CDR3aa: CASSYRDRVDEQYF
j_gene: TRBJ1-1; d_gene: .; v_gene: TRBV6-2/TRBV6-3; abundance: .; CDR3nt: TGTGCCAGCAGGCCGGACAGTGGGGACACTGAAGCTTTCTTT; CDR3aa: CASRPDSGDTEAFF
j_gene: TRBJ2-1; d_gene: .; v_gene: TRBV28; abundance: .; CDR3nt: TGTGCCAGCAGTTTTGTGGTTAGTTGTGCCTACAATGAGCAGTTCTTC; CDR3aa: CASSFVVSCAYNEQFF
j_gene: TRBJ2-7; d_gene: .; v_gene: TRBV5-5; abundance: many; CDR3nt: TGTGCCAGCAGCTTCGGGCGGGTATCGTACGAGCAGTACTTC; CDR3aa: CASSFGRVSYEQYF
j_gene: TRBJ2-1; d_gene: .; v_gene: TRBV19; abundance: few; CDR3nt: TGTGCCAGCCGCGGCAGGGTGGGCACCTACAATGAGCAGTTCTTC; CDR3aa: CASRGRVGTYNEQFF
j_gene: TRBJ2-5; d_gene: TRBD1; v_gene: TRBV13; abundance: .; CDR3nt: TGTGCCAGCAGCCATAGGGGGCCAGGGGAGACCCAGTACTTC; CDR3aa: CASSHRGPGETQYF
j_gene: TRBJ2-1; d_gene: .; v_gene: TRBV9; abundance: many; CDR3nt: TGTGCCAGCAGCGCGGGACTCCTACCGGCGCAGTTCTTC; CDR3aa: CASSAGLLPAQFF
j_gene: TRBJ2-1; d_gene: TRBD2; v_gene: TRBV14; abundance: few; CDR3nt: TGTGCCAGCAGCCAAGAAGGTCTCGGACTAGCGGCCTTTCCTTACAATGAGCAGTTCTTC; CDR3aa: CASSQEGLGLAAFPYNEQFF
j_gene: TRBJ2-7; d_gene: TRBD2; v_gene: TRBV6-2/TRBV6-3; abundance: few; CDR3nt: TGTGCCAGCATCCCCGGGACTAGCGGCTACGAGCAGTACTTC; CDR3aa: CASIPGTSGYEQYF
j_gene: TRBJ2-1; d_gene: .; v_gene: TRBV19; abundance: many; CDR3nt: TGTGCCAGTAATGGTCGACGGGATGAGCAGTTCTTC; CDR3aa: CASNGRRDEQFF
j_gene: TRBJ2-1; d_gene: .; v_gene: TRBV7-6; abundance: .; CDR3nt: TGTGCCAGCAGCTTAACGTCCCAGAACTCCTACAATGAGCAGTTCTTC; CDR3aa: CASSLTSQNSYNEQFF
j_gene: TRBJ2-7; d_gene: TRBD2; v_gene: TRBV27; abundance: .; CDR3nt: TGTGCCAGCAGTTCTGGGCTAGCGGGAGATATATACGAGCAGTACTTC; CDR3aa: CASSSGLAGDIYEQYF
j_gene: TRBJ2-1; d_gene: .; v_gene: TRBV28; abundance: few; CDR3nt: TGTGCCAGCAGTTACCGGGGTTCCTACAATGAGCAGTTCTTC; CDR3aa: CASSYRGSYNEQFF
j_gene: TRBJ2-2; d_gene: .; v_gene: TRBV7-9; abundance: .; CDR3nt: TGTGCCAGCACCGAGAAAGGGGAGAACACCGGGGAGCTGTTTTTT; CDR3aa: CASTEKGENTGELFF
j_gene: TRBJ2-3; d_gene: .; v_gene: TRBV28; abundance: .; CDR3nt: TGTGCCAGCAAACTCCGGGGTTTTGCAGATACGCAGTATTTT; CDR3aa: CASKLRGFADTQYF
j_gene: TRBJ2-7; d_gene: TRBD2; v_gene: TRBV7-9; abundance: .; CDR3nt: TGTGCCAGCAGCCCAACTAGCGGGGGGTCCTACGAGCAGTACTTC; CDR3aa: CASSPTSGGSYEQYF
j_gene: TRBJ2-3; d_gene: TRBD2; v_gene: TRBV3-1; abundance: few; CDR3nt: TGTGCCAGCAGCCAAATAAGCGGGACTCCTGATACGCAGTATTTT; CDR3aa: CASSQISGTPDTQYF
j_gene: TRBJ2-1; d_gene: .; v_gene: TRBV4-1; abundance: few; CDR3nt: TGCGCCAGCAGCCAAGCCCATCCCCGACTCGATGAGCAGTTCTTC; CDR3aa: CASSQAHPRLDEQFF
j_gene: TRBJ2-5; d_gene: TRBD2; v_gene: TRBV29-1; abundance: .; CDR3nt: TGCAGCGTTAGGGGTCTAGCGGGCCTGAGCCAAGAGACCCAGTACTTC; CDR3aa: CSVRGLAGLSQETQYF
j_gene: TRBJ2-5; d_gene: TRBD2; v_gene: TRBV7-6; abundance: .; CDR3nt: TGTGCCAGCAGCTCATATATAGCGGGACAAGAGACCCAGTACTTC; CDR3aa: CASSSYIAGQETQYF